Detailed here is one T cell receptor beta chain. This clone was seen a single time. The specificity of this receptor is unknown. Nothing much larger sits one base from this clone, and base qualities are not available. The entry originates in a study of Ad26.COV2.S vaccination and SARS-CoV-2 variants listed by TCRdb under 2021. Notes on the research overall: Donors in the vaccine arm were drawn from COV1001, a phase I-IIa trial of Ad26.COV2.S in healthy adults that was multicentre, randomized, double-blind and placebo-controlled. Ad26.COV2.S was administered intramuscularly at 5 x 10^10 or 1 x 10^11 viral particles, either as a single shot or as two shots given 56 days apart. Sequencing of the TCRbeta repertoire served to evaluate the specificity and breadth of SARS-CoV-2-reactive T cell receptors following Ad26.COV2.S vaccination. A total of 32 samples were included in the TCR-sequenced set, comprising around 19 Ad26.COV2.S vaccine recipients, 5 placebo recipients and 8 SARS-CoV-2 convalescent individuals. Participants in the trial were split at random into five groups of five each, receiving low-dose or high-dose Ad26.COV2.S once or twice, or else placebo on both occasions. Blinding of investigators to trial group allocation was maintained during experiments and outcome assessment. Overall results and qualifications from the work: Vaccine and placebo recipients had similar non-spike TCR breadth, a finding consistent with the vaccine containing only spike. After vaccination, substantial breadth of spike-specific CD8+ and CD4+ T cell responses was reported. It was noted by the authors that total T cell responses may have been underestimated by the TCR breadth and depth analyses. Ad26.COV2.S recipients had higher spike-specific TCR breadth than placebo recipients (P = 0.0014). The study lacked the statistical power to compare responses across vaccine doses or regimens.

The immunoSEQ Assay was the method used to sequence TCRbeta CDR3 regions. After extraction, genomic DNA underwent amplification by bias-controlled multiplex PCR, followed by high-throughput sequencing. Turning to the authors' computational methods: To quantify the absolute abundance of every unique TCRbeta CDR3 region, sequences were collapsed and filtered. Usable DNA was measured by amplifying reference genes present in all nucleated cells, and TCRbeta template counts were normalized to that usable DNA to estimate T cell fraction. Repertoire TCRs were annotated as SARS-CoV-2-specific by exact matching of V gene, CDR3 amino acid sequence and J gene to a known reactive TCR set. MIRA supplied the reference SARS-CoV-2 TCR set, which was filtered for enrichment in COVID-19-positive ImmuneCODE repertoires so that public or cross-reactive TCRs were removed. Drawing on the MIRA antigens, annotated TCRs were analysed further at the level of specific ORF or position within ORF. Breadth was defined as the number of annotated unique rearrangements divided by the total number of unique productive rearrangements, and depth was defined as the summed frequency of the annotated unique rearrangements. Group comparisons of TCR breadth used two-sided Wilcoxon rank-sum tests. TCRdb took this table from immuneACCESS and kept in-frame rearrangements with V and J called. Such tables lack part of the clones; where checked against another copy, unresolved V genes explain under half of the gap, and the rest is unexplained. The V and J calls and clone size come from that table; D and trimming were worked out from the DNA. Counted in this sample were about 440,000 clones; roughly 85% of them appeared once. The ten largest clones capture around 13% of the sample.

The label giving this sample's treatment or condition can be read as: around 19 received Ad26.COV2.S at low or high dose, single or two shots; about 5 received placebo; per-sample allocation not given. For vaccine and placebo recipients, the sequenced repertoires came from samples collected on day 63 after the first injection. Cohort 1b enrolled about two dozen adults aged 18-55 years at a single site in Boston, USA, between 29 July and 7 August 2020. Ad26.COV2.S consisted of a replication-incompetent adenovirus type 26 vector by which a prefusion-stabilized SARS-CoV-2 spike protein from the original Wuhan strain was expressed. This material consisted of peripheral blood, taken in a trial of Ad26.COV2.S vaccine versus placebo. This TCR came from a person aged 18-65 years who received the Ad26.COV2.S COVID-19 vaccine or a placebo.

The CDR3 region reads CASRFGYQETQYF. Read as DNA, the sequence is TGTGCCAGCAGATTCGGGTACCAAGAGACCCAGTACTTC. The V and J segments used are TRBV27 and TRBJ2-5; the D gene cannot be named for sure. Via the germline V gene (reference sequence), CDR1 is MNHEY and CDR2 SMNVEV. Between the V and J ends, shortened by 6 bases and 0 bases respectively, the junction contains 8 bases. The CDR3 has 13 amino acids, counting the end cysteine and phenylalanine. The retained sequence is limited to the CDR3, 39 bases, with the frame set at the first base.